The 23 T cell receptor beta chains given below trace back to one sample, sequenced in a study of T cells in Graves' hyperthyroidism and ophthalmopathy (dated by TCRdb to about 2019). Library preparation used multiplex PCR. The data were produced on an Illumina HiSeq 2000. The TCR beta CDR3 regions were amplified from the RNA transcripts. A first-round RT-PCR of the TCR CDR3 used the HTBI primer set with the Qiagen OneStep RT-PCR kit. TCRdb reprocessed the public reads (quality trimming at Q25 with fastp, clone calling with MiXCR) and kept in-frame beta chains. A single entry per CDR3 protein holds the most common genes and DNA from its merged rows. The sample table contains over 500,000 distinct CDR3 sequences; only one count was recorded for 14% of them. About 15% of the sample goes to the ten largest clones. Sequencing input: blood. The origin of the receptors is a woman aged 40 to 50 with Graves' hyperthyroidism.

As regards this clonotype: This may stem from a read error, because a much larger clone lies one nucleotide away. This sequence joins TRBV2 and TRBJ2-5; no definite D call. In germline, CDR1 is SNHLY, CDR2 FYNNEI. The CDR3 spans 13 residues. The CDR3 DNA is TGTGCCAGTTCGTGGGGTGCAGCAGAGACCCGGTACTTC. This encodes CASSWGAAETRYF.

The rearrangement links TRBV29-1 to TRBJ2-5; D gene ambiguous. This CDR3 has 12 amino acids. Trimming pared 1 base from V and 5 bases from J, leaving 8 bases between. Germline V CDR1 and CDR2: SQVTM, ANQGSEA. The CDR3 spells CSVEVFGETQYF. The CDR3 nucleotides are TGCAGCGTTGAAGTGTTTGGGGAGACCCAGTACTTC.

This clonotype showed up just a few times. A much larger clonotype is one base distant, so this may be a read error. CDR3 in DNA: TGTGCCAGCAGTATGATACGGACTAGTAGTGGTGGCTACACCTTC. It specifies CASSMIRTSSGGYTF. J is TRBJ1-2 and V is TRBV12-3 or TRBV12-4; D not certain. The CDR3 runs 15 residues. Trimming shortened V by 5 bases and J by 7 bases, and 20 bases separated the two germline ends.

The sample holds many counts of this clonotype. This sequence joins TRBV2 and TRBJ2-1; 11 nucleotides align to TRBD2. CDR1 and CDR2 (germline): SNHLY, FYNNEI. Trimming at V came to 4 bases and at J to 10 bases, leaving 12 bases not matched to a gene. CDR3 size: 16 residues. CDR3 sequence: CASSGSGRAGAVEQFF. In DNA, the CDR3 is TGTGCCAGCAGTGGTAGCGGGAGGGCCGGGGCGGTCGAGCAGTTCTTC.

This clonotype appeared many times. The rearrangement uses TRBV28 and TRBJ1-4, with a tentative D call TRBD1 (5 bases). CDR3 length: 15 amino acids. CDR1 MDHEN and CDR2 SYDVKM come from the germline V gene. The V and J ends lost 6 bases and 4 bases respectively, with 15 bases between them. Here the CDR3 DNA reads TGTGCCAGCAGCCTAGGCGACAGCTTTAATGAAAAACTGTTTTTT. The encoded protein is CASSLGDSFNEKLFF. Looking up the rest from reference TRBV28 and TRBJ1-4 gives the full variable domain: DVKVTQSSRYLVKRTGEKVFLECVQDMDHENMFWYRQDPGLGLRLIYFSYDVKMKEKGDIPEGYSVSREKKERFSLILESASTNQTSMYLCASSLGDSFNEKLFFGSGTQLSVL.

The J gene is TRBJ2-1, the V gene TRBV6-1; maybe TRBD1 (7 bases). The germline gives CDR1 MNHNS, CDR2 SASEGT. The CDR3 covers 15 residues. The ends were cut back, 0 bases at V and 8 bases at J, with 14 bases in the middle. The CDR3 here is CASSEAATGRYEQFF. The CDR3 DNA reads as TGTGCCAGCAGTGAAGCAGCGACAGGGAGGTATGAGCAGTTCTTC.

This clonotype was seen ten or more times. The rearrangement links TRBV3-1 to TRBJ1-2; weak D call: TRBD1 (5 bases). This CDR3 spans 15 amino acids. Germline V gene lookup returns CDR1 LGHDT and CDR2 YNNKEL (reference sequence). Trimming stripped 4 bases from V and 8 bases from J, with 20 bases between. CDR3 nucleotides: TGTGCCAGCAGCCCCCACGGGGCGGGGGAGAGGGGCTACACCTTC. This encodes CASSPHGAGERGYTF.

This clonotype was seen many times. The chain combines TRBV20-1 with TRBJ2-7, with 9 bases fitting TRBD2. The CDR3 has 16 amino acids. The V gene's germline CDR1 is DFQATT and CDR2 SNEGSKA (reference sequence). V shed 0 bases and J 2 bases; nucleotides not matched to a gene: 8. The CDR3 reads CSARDQASGTPYEQYF. In DNA, the CDR3 is TGCAGTGCTAGAGACCAGGCTAGCGGGACACCCTACGAGCAGTACTTC.

This clonotype has at least ten counts. J is TRBJ2-3 and V is TRBV12-3 or TRBV12-4, with 12 nucleotides matching TRBD2. Trimming at V came to 3 bases and at J to 4 bases, leaving 5 bases not matched to a gene. The CDR3 length is 16 residues. CDR3 sequence reads: CASSLTSGRGADTQYF. In DNA form, the CDR3 reads TGTGCCAGCAGTTTGACTAGCGGGAGAGGAGCAGATACGCAGTATTTT.

This clonotype was seen a few times. The chain recombines TRBV19 with TRBJ2-7; TRBD1 matches at 7 bases. The CDR3 is made up of 14 amino acids. Germline V gene sequence: CDR1 LNHDA, CDR2 SQIVND (reference sequence). V lost 4 bases, J lost 2 bases, and 5 bases stayed unmatched. CDR3 region: CASSTLTGPYEQYF. Written as DNA, the CDR3 is TGTGCCAGTAGTACCTTGACAGGGCCCTACGAGCAGTACTTC.

The V gene is TRBV6-5, the J gene TRBJ2-7; TRBD2 is a possible D gene (5 bases). Germline V gives CDR1 MNHEY, CDR2 SVGAGI. The V and J ends lost 0 bases and 3 bases respectively, with 24 bases between them. CDR3 length: 19 residues. The CDR3 sequence: CASSYSDVREKGEGYEQYF. The CDR3 coding sequence is TGTGCCAGCAGTTACTCGGACGTCCGGGAAAAAGGAGAAGGCTACGAGCAGTACTTC.

As for this clonotype: One junction end disagrees with the germline gene, perhaps due to a read error. The rearrangement links TRBV12-3 or TRBV12-4 to TRBJ2-1; no reliable D call. The CDR3 runs 12 residues. For the CDR3, the DNA is TGTGCCAACAGTTTATACGACAATGAGCAGTTCTTC. Amino acid sequence: CANSLYDNEQFF.

The chain employs TRBV27 and TRBJ2-1; 11 bases match TRBD2. The CDR3 runs 13 residues. The germline CDR1 and CDR2 sequences are MNHEY and SMNVEV (reference sequence). The J segment lost 7 bases and the V segment lost 7 bases, leaving 3 bases of the junction unmatched. The CDR3 DNA sequence: TGTGCCAGCACTGGACTAGCGGGTAATGAGCAGTTCTTC. It codes for CASTGLAGNEQFF.

Details on this clonotype: The junction differs from germline at one of its ends, possibly a read error. This rearrangement joins TRBV5-1 to TRBJ2-3; 8 positions agree with TRBD1. The CDR3 length is 15 residues. CDR1 is SGHRS, CDR2 YFSETQ, per germline. CDR3 loop: CASSKTGESTDTQYF. DNA for the CDR3: TGTGCCAGCAGCAAGACAGGGGAATCCACAGATACGCAGTATTTT.

This clonotype was found a few times. The chain uses TRBV28 and TRBJ2-2; D perhaps matches TRBD1 (6 bases). The V and J ends lost 2 bases and 7 bases respectively, with 17 bases between them. In germline, CDR1 is MDHEN, CDR2 SYDVKM. This CDR3 comprises 16 residues. The CDR3: CASSLSSQGPGGELFF. The CDR3 coding sequence is TGTGCCAGCAGTTTAAGTTCGCAGGGGCCCGGCGGGGAGCTGTTTTTT.

This clonotype was observed a handful of times. V gene TRBV6-1 combines with J gene TRBJ2-7; no reliable D call. Germline assignment: CDR1 MNHNS and CDR2 SASEGT. V dropped 1 base and J dropped 2 bases, with 9 bases sitting between them. The CDR3 is made up of 14 amino acids. DNA for the CDR3: TGTGCCAGCAGTGAAGGGGCAGCTACCTACGAGCAGTACTTC. It is translated as CASSEGAATYEQYF.

This clonotype was found a few times. This may be a read error, as it is one base from a much larger clone. The chain employs TRBV7-3 and TRBJ2-5; D may be TRBD1 or TRBD2 (6 bases each). Per germline, CDR1 SGHTA and CDR2 FQGTGA. The CDR3 covers 16 residues. CDR3 loop: CAGSLNPLGAGETQYF. CDR3 DNA: TGTGCCGGCAGCCTAAACCCACTGGGGGCGGGGGAGACCCAGTACTTC.

This clonotype was counted at least ten times. This rearrangement joins TRBV7-9 to TRBJ2-7; D uncertain. The germline CDR1 and CDR2 sequences are SEHNR and FQNEAQ (reference sequence). V was trimmed by 0 bases and J by 7 bases, leaving 10 bases between them. The CDR3 length is 13 residues. The DNA for the CDR3 is TGTGCCAGCAGCTTAGCCTCCGTCCAGGAGCAGTACTTC. Its protein product is CASSLASVQEQYF. The full variable domain, its missing parts supplied by reference TRBV7-9 and TRBJ2-7, is DTGVSQNPRHKITKRGQNVTFRCDPISEHNRLYWYRQTLGQGPEFLTYFQNEAQLEKSRLLSDRFSAERPKGSFSTLEIQRTEQGDSAMYLCASSLASVQEQYFGPGTRLTVT.

This clonotype was seen more than once but under ten times. This chain connects TRBV24-1 to TRBJ2-3; D may be TRBD1 (6 bases). Trimming shortened V by 4 bases and J by 1 base, and 14 bases separated the two germline ends. CDR1 is KGHDR and CDR2 is SFDVKD in the germline V gene. The CDR3 is 16 amino acids. In DNA, the CDR3 is TGTGCCACCAGTGACCCCAATTACAGGGGCACAGATACGCAGTATTTT. It translates to CATSDPNYRGTDTQYF.

This clonotype was seen ten or more times. This chain connects TRBV29-1 to TRBJ2-7; the D gene is possibly TRBD1 (7 bases). V was clipped by 2 bases and J by 5 bases, with 10 bases between them. Germline V gene lookup returns CDR1 SQVTM and CDR2 ANQGSEA. This CDR3 is built from 12 residues. As DNA, the CDR3 is TGCAGCGTTGAACCAGGGGGGAACGAGCAGTACTTC. This codes for CSVEPGGNEQYF.

In its sample, this clonotype was seen many times. Here the CDR3 reads CASRKDATEAFF. The DNA for the CDR3 is TGTGCCAGCAGGAAGGACGCCACTGAAGCTTTCTTT. The chain employs TRBV2 and TRBJ1-1, with D unclear. Germline values: CDR1 SNHLY, CDR2 FYNNEI. The CDR3 runs 12 residues. V lost 6 bases and J 4 bases, leaving 9 bases between the germline ends.

At least ten counts were recorded for this clonotype. In nucleotides, the CDR3 is TGCAGTGCTAGTGGGGACTTCTACGAGCAGTACTTC. Translation: CSASGDFYEQYF. The rearrangement joins TRBV20-1 to TRBJ2-7, with a weak D call TRBD2 (6 bases). This CDR3 is 12 amino acids long. V lost 3 bases, J lost 3 bases, and 9 bases lay in between. The germline CDR1 and CDR2 sequences are DFQATT and SNEGSKA (reference sequence).

This clonotype was counted at least ten times. The chain carries TRBV30 and TRBJ2-5; D might be TRBD1 or TRBD2, each matching 6 bases. Germline lookup yields CDR1 GTSNPN and CDR2 SVGIG (reference sequence). CDR3 length: 16 amino acids. V was trimmed by 0 bases and J by 5 bases, leaving 19 bases between them. This chain's CDR3 is CAWSVLGGLSQETQYF. The CDR3 DNA sequence: TGTGCCTGGAGTGTACTGGGGGGCCTCTCCCAGGAGACCCAGTACTTC.